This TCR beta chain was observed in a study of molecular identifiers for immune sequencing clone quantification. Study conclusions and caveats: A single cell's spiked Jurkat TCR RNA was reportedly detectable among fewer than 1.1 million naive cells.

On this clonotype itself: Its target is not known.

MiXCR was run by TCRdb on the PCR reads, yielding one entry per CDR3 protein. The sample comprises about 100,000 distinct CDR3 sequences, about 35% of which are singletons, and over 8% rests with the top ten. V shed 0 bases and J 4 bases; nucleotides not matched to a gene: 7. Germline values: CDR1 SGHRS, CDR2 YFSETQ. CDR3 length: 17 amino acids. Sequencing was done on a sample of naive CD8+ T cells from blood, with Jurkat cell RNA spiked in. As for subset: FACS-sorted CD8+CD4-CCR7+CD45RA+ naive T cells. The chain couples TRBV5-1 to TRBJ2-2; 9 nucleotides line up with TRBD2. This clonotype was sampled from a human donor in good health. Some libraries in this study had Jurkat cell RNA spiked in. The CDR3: CASSLGQREVLTGELFF. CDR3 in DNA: TGCGCCAGCAGCTTGGGTCAGCGGGAGGTGCTCACCGGGGAGCTGTTTTTT.